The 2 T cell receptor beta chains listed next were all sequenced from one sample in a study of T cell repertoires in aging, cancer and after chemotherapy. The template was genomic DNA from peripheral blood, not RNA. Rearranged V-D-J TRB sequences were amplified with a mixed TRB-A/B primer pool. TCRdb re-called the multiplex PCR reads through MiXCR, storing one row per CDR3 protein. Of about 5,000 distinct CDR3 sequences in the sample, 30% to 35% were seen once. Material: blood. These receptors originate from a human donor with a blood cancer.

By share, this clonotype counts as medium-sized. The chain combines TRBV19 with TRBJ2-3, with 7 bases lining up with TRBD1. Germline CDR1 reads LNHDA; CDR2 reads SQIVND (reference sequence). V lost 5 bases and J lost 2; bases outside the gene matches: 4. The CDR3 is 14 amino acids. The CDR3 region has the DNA TGTGCCAGTAGTTTTCAGGGGGACACAGATACGCAGTATTTT. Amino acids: CASSFQGDTDTQYF.

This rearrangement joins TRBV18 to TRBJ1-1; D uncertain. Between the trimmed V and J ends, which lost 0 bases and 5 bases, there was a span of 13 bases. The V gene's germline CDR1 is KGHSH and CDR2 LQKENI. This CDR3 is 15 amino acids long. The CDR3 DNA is TGTGCCAGCTCACCACCGTCGGCCGCCTGGACTGAAGCTTTCTTT. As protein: CASSPPSAAWTEAFF.